This T cell receptor beta chain was recorded in a study of blood T cell repertoires in COVID-19. For the study at large: The United States, Italy and Spain were the sources of the acute and convalescent COVID-19 samples. Sample material is recorded as cDNA or gDNA derived from T cells, B-cell-depleted T cells, or PBMCs.

The CDR3 is 16 residues long. V lost 2 bases and J lost 0, with 13 bases in between. The germline V gene encodes CDR1 SGHNT and CDR2 YYREEE (reference sequence). This clone has just one count. Those who participated ranged in age from about 18 to 89 years and resided in approximately 23 US areas. Researchers sorted participants into cohorts using their self-reported clinical history. This table comes from immunoSEQ multiplex PCR, and its TCRdb copy is limited to in-frame clones, with some not included. The sample holds about 81,000 clones; more than 85% are singletons and the top ten take approximately 1.2%.

The genes are TRBV5-4 and TRBJ2-3, with TRBD2 as a possible D gene (5 bases). Sequencing used PBMCs or T cells enriched from blood (not recorded which). The receptor comes from a woman in her forties or fifties with acute COVID-19. The CDR3 nucleotides are TGTGCCAGCAGCTTAAACCGGAGGACTAGCACAGATACGCAGTATTTT. Translation gives CASSLNRRTSTDTQYF.